This TCR beta chain was obtained from a study of control samples from healthy donors and cancer patients. The table came from immunoSEQ multiplex PCR; TCRdb's copy has only in-frame clones and leaves some out. The sample contains 160,000 or so clones, 90% to 95% of which appear only once. This CDR3 has 13 residues. Per germline, CDR1 MNHEY and CDR2 SVGAGI. V gave up 5 bases and J gave up 2 bases, with 9 bases separating them. The clonotype originates from a woman in her twenties or thirties in good health. Sample: blood. V gene TRBV6-5 combines with J gene TRBJ1-1, with D possibly TRBD1 on 5 matching bases. The CDR3 loop is CASSPRGNTEAFF. The CDR3 coding sequence is TGTGCCAGCAGTCCCCGGGGCAACACTGAAGCTTTCTTT.